This T cell receptor (beta chain) stems from a study of radiation and T cells in renal cell carcinoma. The CDR3 contains 15 residues. Germline V CDR1 and CDR2: MNHNY, SVGAGI (reference sequence). Trimming cost V 4 bases and J 7 bases; bases outside gene matches: 3. Sequenced by immunoSEQ multiplex PCR; TCRdb stores in-frame clones only, minus some. The repertoire holds under 55,000 clones, with around 83% as singletons. Time point noted: baseline pretreatment blood. The treatment here: 15 Gy SBRT to primary tumor, nephrectomy 4 weeks later. This renal cell carcinoma was of the clear cell type. The sequence derives from a woman between 65 and 79 years old with renal cell carcinoma. Here the sequenced sample was blood, taken from a patient whose treatment included radiotherapy and nephrectomy. The rearrangement links TRBV6-6 to TRBJ2-1; TRBD2 matches at 14 bases. CDR3 coding DNA: TGTGCCAGCAGTTTCGGGACTAGCGGGAGTAATGAGCAGTTCTTC. Amino acid sequence: CASSFGTSGSNEQFF.